These 21 T cell receptor beta chains were sequenced from one sample in a study of blood T cell repertoires in COVID-19. TCRdb's copy holds only in-frame clones and misses some; the assay was immunoSEQ multiplex PCR. The sample yields under 70,000 clones, less than 85% seen once. The sample comprised peripheral blood. The origin of the receptors is a man aged 60-69 years with acute or convalescent COVID-19.

The CDR3 loop reads CSASLTGQGYEQYF. DNA for the CDR3: TGCAGTGCTAGTTTAACAGGGCAGGGCTACGAGCAGTACTTC. The chain has TRBV20-1 and TRBJ2-7, with D possibly TRBD1 on 6 matching bases. Per germline, CDR1 DFQATT and CDR2 SNEGSKA (reference sequence). The V end was cut by 3 bases, the J end by 3 bases, with 15 bases between. The CDR3 is 14 amino acids.

This clone came up once. The V and J genes are TRBV6-5 and TRBJ2-1; maybe TRBD1 (6 bases). Trimming took off 2 bases at V and 6 bases at J, with 11 bases between the two ends. The CDR3 runs 14 residues. Germline CDR1 reads MNHEY; CDR2 reads SVGAGI. CDR3 sequence reads: CASSYNPDSNEQFF. In DNA, the CDR3 is TGTGCCAGCAGTTACAACCCGGACAGCAATGAGCAGTTCTTC.

The chain has TRBV4-2 and TRBJ2-7; the match to TRBD2 covers 12 bases. This CDR3 has 17 residues. V shed 1 base, J shed 6 bases, and the junction held 10 bases outside the gene matches. The germline gives CDR1 LGHNA, CDR2 YNFKEQ. Here the CDR3 reads CASSQGLAGDPQGEQYF. CDR3 DNA: TGTGCCAGCAGCCAAGGACTAGCGGGGGACCCTCAAGGCGAGCAGTACTTC.

This clone was detected only once. This chain links TRBV7-9 with TRBJ1-6, with TRBD1 identical over 8 bases. This CDR3 region has 14 residues. Per the germline V gene, CDR1 is SEHNR and CDR2 is FQNEAQ (reference sequence). V gave up 6 bases and J gave up 10 bases; unmatched junction bases: 8. The CDR3, as DNA: TGTGCCAGCAGACCCTCAGGGGGCGCATCACCCCTCCACTTT. Protein: CASRPSGGASPLHF. Combining the CDR3 with reference TRBV7-9 and TRBJ1-6 gives the whole variable domain DTGVSQNPRHKITKRGQNVTFRCDPISEHNRLYWYRQTLGQGPEFLTYFQNEAQLEKSRLLSDRFSAERPKGSFSTLEIQRTEQGDSAMYLCASRPSGGASPLHFGNGTRLTVT.

The chain links TRBV5-6 to TRBJ2-7, with D possibly being TRBD1 (5 bases). The V and J ends lost 4 bases and 3 bases respectively, with 14 bases between them. CDR1 SGHDT and CDR2 YYEEEE come from the germline V gene. The CDR3 has 14 residues. CDR3 sequence: CASSPLGRYYEQYF. CDR3 nucleotide sequence: TGTGCCAGCAGCCCCTTGGGGCGATACTACGAGCAGTACTTC.

This clone was picked up a small number of times. The J gene is TRBJ1-5, the V gene TRBV15; D remains unclear. CDR1 is LNHNV and CDR2 is YYDKDF in the germline V gene (reference sequence). The length of the CDR3 is 13 residues. V lost 4 bases, J lost 5 bases, and 9 bases lay in between. The CDR3 nucleotides are TGTGCCACCAGCACACGGAGAGATCAGCCCCAGCATTTT. Its protein is CATSTRRDQPQHF.

The chain joins TRBV7-2 to TRBJ2-5; the match to TRBD2 covers 10 bases. CDR1 SGHTA and CDR2 FQGNSA come from the germline V gene. V dropped 5 bases and J dropped 9; count of bases not matched to a gene: 12. The CDR3 runs to 15 residues. This CDR3 is CASSPAPTSGVAQYF. The CDR3 DNA reads TGTGCCAGCAGCCCCGCTCCAACTAGCGGGGTAGCCCAGTACTTC.

This clone came up once. The rearrangement links TRBV7-2 to TRBJ2-1; possible D gene TRBD2, 5 bases. CDR3 length: 14 residues. Germline-derived CDR1 and CDR2 are SGHTA and FQGNSA. Deletions cut 0 bases from V and 9 bases from J, with 12 bases between. The CDR3 nucleotides are TGTGCCAGCAGCTTAGCCACTAGTCTCGGTGAGCAGTTCTTC. This codes for CASSLATSLGEQFF.

The table lists this clone with a few counts. The chain links TRBV19 to TRBJ2-7; a possible D gene is TRBD1 (6 bases). V shed 0 bases and J shed 0 bases, with 9 bases lying between them. Germline V gene lookup returns CDR1 LNHDA and CDR2 SQIVND (reference sequence). There are 15 residues in the CDR3. For the CDR3, the DNA is TGTGCCAGTAGTATAGACGGACAGAGCTCCTACGAGCAGTACTTC. Amino acids: CASSIDGQSSYEQYF.

The V call is TRBV11-2, the J call TRBJ1-5, with D possibly TRBD1 on 5 matching bases. CDR1 is SGHAT, CDR2 FQNNGV, per germline. V lost 5 bases and J lost 0, with 11 bases in between. There are 15 residues in the CDR3. Here the CDR3 DNA reads TGTGCCAGCAGCCGGGGGGTGAGTAGCAATCAGCCCCAGCATTTT. It is translated as CASSRGVSSNQPQHF.

This chain joins TRBV6-2 or TRBV6-3 and TRBJ2-1; the D gene is possibly TRBD2 (6 bases). The CDR3 runs to 13 residues. V was trimmed by 4 bases and J by 12 bases, leaving 16 bases between them. CDR1 is MNHEY and CDR2 is SVGEGT in the germline V gene. This CDR3 is CASSSLAEGAQFF. DNA of the CDR3: TGTGCCAGCAGTTCTTTAGCGGAGGGTGCGCAGTTCTTC.

The chain links TRBV6-1 to TRBJ2-7; tentatively, D is TRBD1 (6 bases). Looked up from germline, CDR1 is MNHNS and CDR2 is SASEGT. The CDR3 is 15 amino acids. V lost 2 bases to trimming and J lost 2 bases, with 13 bases between them. The CDR3 spells CASSELRNRAYEQYF. DNA for the CDR3: TGTGCCAGCAGTGAATTAAGGAACAGGGCCTACGAGCAGTACTTC.

The gene calls are TRBV5-6 and TRBJ2-7; TRBD1 matches 9 bases. The V and J ends lost 1 base and 4 bases, in that order; junction bases with no gene match: 15. The CDR3 covers 18 residues. Germline CDR1 reads SGHDT; CDR2 reads YYEEEE. The chain's CDR3 is CASSLIRWDREIPYEQYF. Written as DNA, the CDR3 is TGTGCCAGCAGCTTGATAAGATGGGACAGGGAGATTCCTTACGAGCAGTACTTC.

Only a few counts were recorded for this clone. This chain uses TRBV5-6 with TRBJ2-5, with a possible D match to TRBD2 (6 bases). Trimming left V 6 bases short and J 5 bases short, with 20 bases between. This CDR3 comprises 15 residues. Germline loops: CDR1 SGHDT, CDR2 YYEEEE. For the CDR3, the DNA is TGTGCCAGCACCCTAGGGCAGGGAGGTATGGAGACCCAGTACTTC. The encoded protein is CASTLGQGGMETQYF. Drawing the rest from reference TRBV5-6 and TRBJ2-5, the complete variable domain is DAGVTQSPTHLIKTRGQQVTLRCSPKSGHDTVSWYQQALGQGPQFIFQYYEEEERQRGNFPDRFSGHQFPNYSSELNVNALLLGDSALYLCASTLGQGGMETQYFGPGTRLLVL.

The chain uses TRBV12-1 and TRBJ2-3; the table calls TRBD2, which could not be checked here. TRBV12-1 is marked as a pseudogene. The CDR3 has 16 amino acids. The CDR3 nucleotides are TGTGCAGCAGCCCCTCAGACTAGCGGGATCACAGATACGCAGTATTTT. Its translation is CAAAPQTSGITDTQYF.

The chain combines TRBV4-1 with TRBJ1-1; perhaps TRBD1 as D (5 bases). V lost 4 bases and J lost 1, with 10 bases in between. In germline, CDR1 is MGHRA, CDR2 YSYEKL. This CDR3 is 14 amino acids long. The CDR3 DNA follows: TGCGCCAGCAGCCCAGACAGTCCGAACACTGAAGCTTTCTTT. This codes for CASSPDSPNTEAFF.

J is TRBJ1-1 and V is TRBV25-1; TRBD1 might be the D (6 bases). Trimming shortened V by 3 bases and J by 7 bases, and 15 bases separated the two germline ends. Germline V gene sequence: CDR1 MGHDK, CDR2 SYGVNS. The CDR3 spans 14 residues. This chain's CDR3 is CASSETTGLGEAFF. CDR3 nucleotides: TGTGCCAGCAGTGAGACCACAGGGTTGGGTGAAGCTTTCTTT.

J is TRBJ2-2 and V is TRBV2; D perhaps matches TRBD2 (5 bases). Between the trimmed V and J ends, which lost 4 bases and 1 base, there was a span of 10 bases. This CDR3 is 15 amino acids long. CDR1 SNHLY and CDR2 FYNNEI come from the germline V gene. The CDR3 sequence: CASSALRENTGELFF. The CDR3 DNA is TGTGCCAGCAGTGCCCTTCGGGAGAACACCGGGGAGCTGTTTTTT. The entire variable domain, with the rest obtained from reference TRBV2 and TRBJ2-2, is as follows: EPEVTQTPSHQVTQMGQEVILRCVPISNHLYFYWYRQILGQKVEFLVSFYNNEISEKSEIFDDQFSVERPDGSNFTLKIRSTKLEDSAMYFCASSALRENTGELFFGEGSRLTVL.

The chain joins TRBV6-2 or TRBV6-3 to TRBJ2-7; the match to TRBD1 covers 9 bases. Germline V CDR1 and CDR2: MNHEY, SVGEGT. V lost 4 bases to trimming and J lost 6 bases; unmatched junction nucleotides: 1. This CDR3 has 12 amino acids. CDR3 in amino acids: CASSLTGGEQYF. The CDR3 bases are TGTGCCAGCAGTTTGACAGGGGGCGAGCAGTACTTC.

The rearrangement joins TRBV24-1 to TRBJ2-2, with D perhaps TRBD2 (5 bases). From germline, CDR1 is KGHDR and CDR2 SFDVKD. V was shortened by 8 bases and J by 1 base, with 16 bases between the two germline ends. The CDR3 is 16 amino acids. The DNA for the CDR3 is TGTGCCACCACCCCTGGGGAGATCGAGAACACCGGGGAGCTGTTTTTT. Its translation: CATTPGEIENTGELFF.

This sequence joins TRBV6-1 and TRBJ1-5, with 11 bases matching TRBD1. Germline CDR1 is MNHNS and CDR2 is SASEGT. Trimming at V came to 3 bases and at J to 6 bases, leaving 4 bases not matched to a gene. The CDR3 loop spans 15 amino acids. The CDR3 DNA sequence: TGTGCCAGCAGTGACGGGACAGGGGGTAGTCAGCCCCAGCATTTT. Translating gives CASSDGTGGSQPQHF.